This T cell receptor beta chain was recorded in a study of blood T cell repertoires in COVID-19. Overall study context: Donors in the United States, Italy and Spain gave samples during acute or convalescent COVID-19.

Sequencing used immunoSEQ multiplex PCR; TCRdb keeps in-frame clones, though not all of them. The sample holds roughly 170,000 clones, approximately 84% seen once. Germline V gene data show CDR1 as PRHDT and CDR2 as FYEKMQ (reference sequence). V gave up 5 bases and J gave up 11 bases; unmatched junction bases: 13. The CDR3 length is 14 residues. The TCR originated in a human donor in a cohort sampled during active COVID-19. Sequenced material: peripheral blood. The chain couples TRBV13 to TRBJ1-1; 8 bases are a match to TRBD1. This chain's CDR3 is CASSTRTGRSHAFF. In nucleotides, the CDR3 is TGTGCCAGCAGCACACGGACAGGGAGATCCCATGCTTTCTTT.